Here is one T cell receptor beta chain with its context. Its specificity is unknown. With 0 bases clipped from V and 9 bases from J, the junction kept 8 bases outside the gene matches. Germline assignment: CDR1 LNHNV and CDR2 YYDKDF (reference sequence). CDR3 length equals 15 residues. Regarding treatment: oral pan-JAK inhibitor, 5-10 mg twice daily. This entry is derived from a study of CD8+ T cells in alopecia areata. Study as a whole: The protocol delivered tofacitinib for 6 to 18 months, then withdrew it for 6 months. Study-level results: Uncertain still, given a single nonresponder, is whether baseline CD8+ expansion links to response. There were also resident alphabeta T cells of normal skin sequenced in scalp samples. Affected lesional scalp, above all in alopecia totalis/universalis, was more clonal than normal scalp.

RNA, once extracted, was reverse transcribed into cDNA for use as the sequencing template. Profiling relied on immunoSEQ multiplex PCR, and the TCRdb table lists in-frame clones only, not all of them. This table holds more than 200,000 clones, 50% to 75% found once. This clonotype was sampled from a human donor with alopecia areata. Material: CD4+ T cells sorted from blood, obtained at week 4, from a patient treated with tofacitinib. The V call is TRBV15, the J call TRBJ2-1; 7 nucleotides agree with TRBD2. In nucleotides, the CDR3 is TGTGCCACCAGCAGAGACCGACTAGCTTCGGGTGAGCAGTTCTTC. Its protein is CATSRDRLASGEQFF. The full variable domain, with the rest looked up from reference TRBV15 and TRBJ2-1, is DAMVIQNPRYQVTQFGKPVTLSCSQTLNHNVMYWYQQKSSQAPKLLFHYYDKDFNNEADTPDNFQSRRPNTSFCFLDIRSPGLGDTAMYLCATSRDRLASGEQFFGPGTRLTVL.